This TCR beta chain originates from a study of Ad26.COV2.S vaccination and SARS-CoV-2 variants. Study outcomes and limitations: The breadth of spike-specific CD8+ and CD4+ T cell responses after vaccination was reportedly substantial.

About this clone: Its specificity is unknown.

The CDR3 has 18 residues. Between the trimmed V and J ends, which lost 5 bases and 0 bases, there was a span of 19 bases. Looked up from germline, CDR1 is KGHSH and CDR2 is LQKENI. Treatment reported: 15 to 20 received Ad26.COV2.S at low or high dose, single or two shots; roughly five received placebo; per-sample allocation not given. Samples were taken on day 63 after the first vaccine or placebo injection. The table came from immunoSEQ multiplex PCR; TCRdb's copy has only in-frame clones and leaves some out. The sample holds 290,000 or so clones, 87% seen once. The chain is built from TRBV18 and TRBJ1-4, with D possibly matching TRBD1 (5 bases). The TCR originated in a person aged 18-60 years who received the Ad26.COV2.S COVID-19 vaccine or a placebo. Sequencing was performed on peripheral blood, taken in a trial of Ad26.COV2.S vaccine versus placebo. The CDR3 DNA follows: TGTGCCAGCTCATGGACACCGGGGGGGATTGCAACTAATGAAAAACTGTTTTTT. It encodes CASSWTPGGIATNEKLFF. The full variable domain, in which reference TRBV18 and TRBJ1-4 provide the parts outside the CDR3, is NAGVMQNPRHLVRRRGQEARLRCSPMKGHSHVYWYRQLPEEGLKFMVYLQKENIIDESGMPKERFSAEFPKEGPSILRIQQVVRGDSAAYFCASSWTPGGIATNEKLFFGSGTQLSVL.